Shown below are 25 T cell receptor beta chains from a single sample sequenced in a study of CD8 T cells in ankylosing spondylitis (dated by TCRdb to about 2017). Preparation of the library involved 5' RACE. Sequencer: Illumina HiSeq 2500. The public reads were reanalyzed by TCRdb: fastp trimming at Q25, MiXCR alignment, in-frame beta chains only. Under each unique CDR3 protein, matching rows form one entry showing the most common genes and DNA. The sample data list a few hundred thousand distinct CDR3 sequences, and 10% of these were observed just once. Clones ranked in the top ten supply roughly 23% of the sample. Sequenced sample: blood, either unsorted or a sorted T cell fraction (not recorded which). The receptors shown here come from a male donor with ankylosing spondylitis or in good health (not recorded which).

This clonotype was counted ten times or more. V gene TRBV5-1 combines with J gene TRBJ2-7; 11 bases match TRBD1. Germline CDR1 and CDR2: SGHRS and YFSETQ. Trimming at V came to 4 bases and at J to 5 bases, leaving 5 bases not matched to a gene. CDR3 length equals 14 residues. The CDR3 loop reads CASSADRGPNEQYF. CDR3 bases: TGCGCCAGCAGCGCGGACAGGGGGCCTAACGAGCAGTACTTC.

This clonotype has ten or more counts. This chain connects TRBV5-6 to TRBJ2-7, with D possibly TRBD2 on 5 matching bases. This CDR3 contains 14 residues. Germline V gives CDR1 SGHDT, CDR2 YYEEEE. V dropped 4 bases and J dropped 5 bases, with 16 bases sitting between them. The CDR3 region is CASSGRGVIHEQYF. The CDR3 nucleotides read TGTGCCAGCAGCGGACGGGGAGTAATCCACGAGCAGTACTTC.

V gene TRBV3-1 combines with J gene TRBJ2-3; 7 nucleotides align to TRBD2. The V gene's germline CDR1 is LGHDT and CDR2 YNNKEL (reference sequence). The CDR3 loop spans 17 amino acids. The ends lost 4 bases at V and 5 bases at J; junction bases unmatched: 15. CDR3 DNA sequence: TGTGCCAGCAGCCCATCCTCGACTAGCCCCACGGGAGATACGCAGTATTTT. Protein sequence: CASSPSSTSPTGDTQYF.

Turning to this clonotype: The junction departs from the called germline gene at one end, perhaps through a read error. The V call is TRBV20-1, the J call TRBJ2-3; TRBD2 matches at 10 bases. The germline gives CDR1 DFQATT, CDR2 SNEGSKA (reference sequence). This CDR3 is 14 amino acids long. CDR3 residues: CSAKGLAAPDTHYF. As DNA, the CDR3 is TGCAGTGCCAAAGGACTAGCGGCCCCAGATACGCACTATTTT.

This clonotype appeared many times. The chain uses TRBV4-2 and TRBJ2-1; perhaps TRBD2 as D (6 bases). V shed 4 bases and J shed 3 bases, with 10 bases lying between them. The CDR3 has 14 residues. The germline V gene has CDR1 LGHNA and CDR2 YNFKEQ. This chain's CDR3 is CASSLRGNYNEQFF. In nucleotides, the CDR3 is TGTGCCAGCAGCCTACGGGGGAACTACAATGAGCAGTTCTTC.

This clonotype was detected many times. The rearrangement joins TRBV6-1 to TRBJ1-5; 8 nucleotides line up with TRBD1. Germline V gene lookup returns CDR1 MNHNS and CDR2 SASEGT. The CDR3 has 13 amino acids. Trimming removed 8 bases from V and 3 bases from J; junction bases left unmatched: 3. The CDR3, as DNA: TGTGCCAGCCAGGGGGCGACCAATCAGCCCCAGCATTTT. Residues: CASQGATNQPQHF.

The chain carries TRBV18 and TRBJ1-6; D may be TRBD1 (6 bases). Germline V gives CDR1 KGHSH, CDR2 LQKENI. The CDR3 has 13 amino acids. With 3 bases removed from V and 14 bases from J, the gap between germline ends came to 14 bases. This chain's CDR3 is CASSPDGGGSLHF. As DNA, the CDR3 is TGTGCCAGCTCACCCGACGGAGGGGGGTCCCTCCACTTT.

This clonotype occurred a few times. In DNA, the CDR3 is TGTGCCAGCAGCTCCCTAGGCAACTCTGGAAACACCATATATTTT. This sequence encodes CASSSLGNSGNTIYF. The rearrangement joins TRBV5-5 to TRBJ1-3; D gene uncertain. Trimming pared 3 bases from V and 0 bases from J, leaving 10 bases between. The germline V gene encodes CDR1 SGHKS and CDR2 YYEKEE (reference sequence). The CDR3 is 15 residues long.

Comment on this clonotype: A much more abundant neighbour one base away suggests this may be a read error. This rearrangement joins TRBV11-1 to TRBJ1-5, with D unresolved. The ends were cut back, 3 bases at V and 5 bases at J, with 26 bases in the middle. CDR3 length: 19 residues. Germline lookup yields CDR1 SGHAT and CDR2 FQDESV (reference sequence). DNA for the CDR3: TGTGCCAGCAGCTTTGAACGCGGCAGCCACTCGATTGCTGATCAGCCCCAGCATTTT. Its protein is CASSFERGSHSIADQPQHF.

This clonotype was detected a few times. This sequence joins TRBV12-3 or TRBV12-4 and TRBJ1-6; TRBD1 agrees at 7 bases. Germline trimming cut 6 bases from V and 7 bases from J; bases unmatched to any gene: 9. The CDR3 consists of 15 residues. CDR3 protein: CASRTGDWENSPLHF. The CDR3 DNA sequence: TGTGCCAGCAGAACAGGGGATTGGGAGAATTCACCCCTCCACTTT.

This clonotype was recorded at least ten times. This chain connects TRBV5-5 to TRBJ1-4; D might be TRBD1 (6 bases). The CDR3 is 13 residues long. V was cut by 4 bases and J by 5 bases, with 9 bases left in between. CDR1 is SGHKS and CDR2 is YYEKEE in the germline V gene (reference sequence). CDR3 loop: CASSRDTNEKLFF. The CDR3 nucleotides are TGTGCCAGCAGCCGGGACACAAATGAAAAACTGTTTTTT.

This clonotype was observed a few times. J is TRBJ2-2 and V is TRBV20-1, with 10 bases lining up with TRBD2. Losses at the gene ends were 1 base for V and 4 bases for J; bases not matched to a gene: 3. The length of the CDR3 is 15 residues. Germline values: CDR1 DFQATT, CDR2 SNEGSKA (reference sequence). CDR3 sequence reads: CSARGRLAGTGELFF. The CDR3 coding sequence is TGCAGTGCTAGAGGTCGACTAGCGGGCACCGGGGAGCTGTTTTTT.

This clonotype has more than one count but fewer than ten. The chain employs TRBV7-6 and TRBJ2-7, with a tentative D call TRBD1 (6 bases). CDR1 is SGHVS, CDR2 FNYEAQ, per germline. This CDR3 contains 14 residues. V was clipped by 2 bases and J by 2 bases, with 10 bases between them. The DNA for the CDR3 is TGTGCCAGCAGCTTAACACAGGGTGCCTACGAGCAGTACTTC. This codes for CASSLTQGAYEQYF.

Many counts were recorded for this clonotype. This sequence joins TRBV5-1 and TRBJ2-2; D unclear. Trimming stripped 4 bases from V and 5 bases from J, with 9 bases between. Germline V gene data show CDR1 as SGHRS and CDR2 as YFSETQ. The CDR3 consists of 13 residues. The CDR3 DNA is TGCGCCAGCAGCAGGTTAATGACCGGGGAGCTGTTTTTT. Its translation: CASSRLMTGELFF.

This clonotype has more than one count but fewer than ten. The genes are TRBV5-1 and TRBJ1-1, with a possible D match to TRBD1 (5 bases). Germline CDR1 is SGHRS and CDR2 is YFSETQ. V was shortened by 0 bases and J by 3 bases, with 15 bases between the two germline ends. There are 16 residues in the CDR3. In nucleotides, the CDR3 is TGCGCCAGCAGCTTGGATGGGGCAGGGAGGTACACTGAAGCTTTCTTT. This encodes CASSLDGAGRYTEAFF.

This clonotype was seen many times. The J gene is TRBJ2-7, the V gene TRBV28; 10 nucleotides match TRBD1. V shed 5 bases, J shed 7 bases, and the junction held 14 bases outside the gene matches. CDR1 is MDHEN, CDR2 SYDVKM, per germline. CDR3 size: 16 residues. The CDR3 loop is CASSTPGQGNSEEQYF. CDR3 DNA sequence: TGTGCCAGCAGTACACCGGGACAGGGGAATTCAGAAGAGCAGTACTTC.

This clonotype was counted a few times. The chain recombines TRBV5-6 with TRBJ1-6; possible D gene TRBD1, 5 bases. The CDR3 length is 15 residues. The V end was cut by 0 bases, the J end by 10 bases, with 14 bases between. Germline assignment: CDR1 SGHDT and CDR2 YYEEEE. The CDR3 reads CASSLDGRDGSPLHF. The CDR3, as DNA: TGTGCCAGCAGCTTGGATGGCAGGGATGGATCACCCCTCCACTTT.

This clonotype has just a few counts. The gene calls are TRBV12-3 or TRBV12-4 and TRBJ2-2, with D maybe TRBD1 (6 bases). There are 13 residues in the CDR3. Trimming cost V 6 bases and J 6 bases, with 11 bases left between them. CDR3 sequence reads: CASSLGTSGELFF. For the CDR3, the DNA is TGTGCCAGCAGCCTAGGGACATCCGGGGAGCTGTTTTTT.

This clonotype was seen many times. This chain joins TRBV7-2 and TRBJ1-2, with D maybe TRBD1 (5 bases). The CDR3 has 15 residues. Germline V lookup: CDR1 SGHTA, CDR2 FQGNSA. V gave up 3 bases and J gave up 6 bases, with 17 bases separating them. CDR3 DNA: TGTGCCAGCAGCTTCCGATTCCAGGGCCCCGATGGCTACACCTTC. Its protein product is CASSFRFQGPDGYTF. Combining the CDR3 with reference TRBV7-2 and TRBJ1-2 gives the whole variable domain GAGVSQSPSNKVTEKGKDVELRCDPISGHTALYWYRQSLGQGLEFLIYFQGNSAPDKSGLPSDRFSAERTGGSVSTLTIQRTQQEDSAVYLCASSFRFQGPDGYTFGSGTRLTVV.

This clonotype was seen more than once but under ten times. The V and J genes are TRBV5-1 and TRBJ1-1, with D uncertain. Germline values: CDR1 SGHRS, CDR2 YFSETQ. CDR3 length: 12 residues. V was cut by 4 bases and J by 4 bases, with 8 bases left in between. DNA for the CDR3: TGCGCCAGCAGCCGGATGGGCACTGAAGCTTTCTTT. Encoded protein: CASSRMGTEAFF.

V and J are TRBV12-3 or TRBV12-4 and TRBJ1-2; no clear D. The CDR3 is 12 residues long. The V end lost 8 bases, the J end lost 9 bases, and 16 bases lay between the germline ends. This chain's CDR3 is CASGPQVVSYTF. The CDR3 DNA follows: TGTGCCAGCGGACCCCAGGTGGTTAGCTACACCTTC.

Concerning this clonotype itself: A much more abundant neighbour one base away suggests this may be a read error. The chain carries TRBV5-1 and TRBJ2-1, with 11 bases fitting TRBD2. Germline lookup yields CDR1 SGHRS and CDR2 YFSETQ. This CDR3 has 17 amino acids. CDR3 bases: TGCTCCAGCAGCCCCCGGCTGCTAGCGGGGGGAGACAATGAGCAGTTCTTC. It codes for CSSSPRLLAGGDNEQFF.

The sample holds many counts of this clonotype. The chain is built from TRBV4-2 and TRBJ1-6; D call uncertain. Trimming stripped 0 bases from V and 5 bases from J, with 8 bases between. The CDR3 covers 15 residues. Germline V lookup: CDR1 LGHNA, CDR2 YNFKEQ. CDR3 sequence: CASSQEMQDNSPLHF. The CDR3 region has the DNA TGTGCCAGCAGCCAAGAAATGCAGGATAATTCACCCCTCCACTTT.

The sample holds a few counts of this clonotype. This sequence joins TRBV5-6 and TRBJ2-1, with 8 bases that match TRBD1. V shed 3 bases and J 4 bases; nucleotides not matched to a gene: 6. The CDR3 is 15 residues long. Germline V gene lookup returns CDR1 SGHDT and CDR2 YYEEEE. CDR3 nucleotides: TGTGCCAGCAGCTCGGGGAGGACAGGGTACAATGAGCAGTTCTTC. This translates into CASSSGRTGYNEQFF.

The rearrangement uses TRBV3-1 and TRBJ1-2, with D possibly TRBD1 on 6 matching bases. This CDR3 is 15 amino acids long. Deletions cut 4 bases from V and 2 bases from J, with 14 bases between. Per germline, CDR1 LGHDT and CDR2 YNNKEL (reference sequence). CDR3 protein: CASSLTTGGNYGYTF. In DNA, the CDR3 is TGTGCCAGCAGCCTAACGACAGGAGGCAACTATGGCTACACCTTC.